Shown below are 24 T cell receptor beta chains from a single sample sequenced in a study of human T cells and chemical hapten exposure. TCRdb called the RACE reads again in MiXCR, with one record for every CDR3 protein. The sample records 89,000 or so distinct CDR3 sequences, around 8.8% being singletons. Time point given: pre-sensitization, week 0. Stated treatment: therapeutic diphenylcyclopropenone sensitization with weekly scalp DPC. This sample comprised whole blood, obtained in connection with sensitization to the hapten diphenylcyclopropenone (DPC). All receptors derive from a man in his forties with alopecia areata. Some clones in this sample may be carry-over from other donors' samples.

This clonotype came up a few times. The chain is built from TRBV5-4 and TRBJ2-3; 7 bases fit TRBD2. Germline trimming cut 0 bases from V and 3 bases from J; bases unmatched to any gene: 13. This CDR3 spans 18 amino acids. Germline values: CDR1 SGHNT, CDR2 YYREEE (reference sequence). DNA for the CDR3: TGTGCCAGCAGCTTGGGGACGAGGGAGGGCCTTCCTACAGATACGCAGTATTTT. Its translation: CASSLGTREGLPTDTQYF.

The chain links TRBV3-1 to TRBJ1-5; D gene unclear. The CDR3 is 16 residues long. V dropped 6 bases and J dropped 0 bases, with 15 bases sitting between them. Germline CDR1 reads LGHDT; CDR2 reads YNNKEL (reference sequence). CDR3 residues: CASSPGSVNSNQPQHF. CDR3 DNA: TGTGCCAGCAGTCCGGGATCTGTCAATAGCAATCAGCCCCAGCATTTT.

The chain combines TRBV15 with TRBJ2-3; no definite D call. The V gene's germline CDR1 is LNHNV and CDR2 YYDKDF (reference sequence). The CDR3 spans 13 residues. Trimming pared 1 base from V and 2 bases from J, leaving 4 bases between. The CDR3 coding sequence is TGTGCCACCAGCAGAGCGGACACAGATACGCAGTATTTT. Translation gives CATSRADTDTQYF.

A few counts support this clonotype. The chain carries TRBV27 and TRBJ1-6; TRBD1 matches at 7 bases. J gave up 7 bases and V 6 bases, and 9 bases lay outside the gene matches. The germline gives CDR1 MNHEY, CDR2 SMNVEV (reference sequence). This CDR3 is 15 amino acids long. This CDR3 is CASRVDRVRNSPLHF. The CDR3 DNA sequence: TGTGCCAGCAGAGTTGACAGGGTTCGGAATTCACCCCTCCACTTT.

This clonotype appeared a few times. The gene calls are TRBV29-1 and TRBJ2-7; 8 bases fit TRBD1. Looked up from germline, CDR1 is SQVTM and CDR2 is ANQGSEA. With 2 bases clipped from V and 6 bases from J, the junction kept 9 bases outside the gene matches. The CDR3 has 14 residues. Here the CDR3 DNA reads TGCAGCGTTGAAAACATAGGCAGGGGGCCCGAGCAGTACTTC. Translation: CSVENIGRGPEQYF.

The CDR3 region has the DNA TGCGCCAGCAGCCCGGAGCGCGGTGGCTACACCTTC. Translating gives CASSPERGGYTF. V and J are TRBV5-1 and TRBJ1-2, with unresolved D. The length of the CDR3 is 12 residues. CDR1 SGHRS and CDR2 YFSETQ come from the germline V gene. Trimming removed 4 bases at V and 7 bases at J, with 11 bases between.

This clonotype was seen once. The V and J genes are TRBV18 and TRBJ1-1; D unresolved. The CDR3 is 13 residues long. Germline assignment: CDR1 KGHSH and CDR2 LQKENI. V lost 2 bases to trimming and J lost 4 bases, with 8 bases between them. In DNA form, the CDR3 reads TGTGCCAGCTCACCAGGACGGCTCACTGAAGCTTTCTTT. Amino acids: CASSPGRLTEAFF.

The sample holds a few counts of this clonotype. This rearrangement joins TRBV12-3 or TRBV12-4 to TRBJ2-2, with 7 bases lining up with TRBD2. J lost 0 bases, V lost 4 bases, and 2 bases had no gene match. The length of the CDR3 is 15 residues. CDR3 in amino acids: CASSSSGSNTGELFF. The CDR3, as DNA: TGTGCCAGCAGTTCTAGCGGCTCGAACACCGGGGAGCTGTTTTTT.

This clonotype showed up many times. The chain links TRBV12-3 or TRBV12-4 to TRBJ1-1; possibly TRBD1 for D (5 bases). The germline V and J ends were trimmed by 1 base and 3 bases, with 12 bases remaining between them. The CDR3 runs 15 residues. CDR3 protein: CASSLVGRADTEAFF. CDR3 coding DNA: TGTGCCAGCAGTTTAGTTGGCAGGGCGGACACTGAAGCTTTCTTT.

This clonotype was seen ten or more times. The CDR3 sequence: CASSPTGMGNQPQHF. The CDR3 DNA is TGCGCCAGCAGCCCCACAGGGATGGGCAATCAGCCCCAGCATTTT. This sequence joins TRBV5-1 and TRBJ1-5; the D gene is possibly TRBD1 (6 bases). Per germline, CDR1 SGHRS and CDR2 YFSETQ. Trimming removed 4 bases from V and 2 bases from J, with 13 bases in between. The CDR3 sequence is 15 residues long.

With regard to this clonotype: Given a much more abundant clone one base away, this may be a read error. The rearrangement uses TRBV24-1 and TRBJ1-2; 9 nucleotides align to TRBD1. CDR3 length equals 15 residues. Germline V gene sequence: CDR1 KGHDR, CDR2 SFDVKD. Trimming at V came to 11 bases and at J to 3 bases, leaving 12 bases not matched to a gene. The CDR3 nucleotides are TGTGCCATCCGTCCCGGACAGGGGAATGACTATGGCTACACCTTC. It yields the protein CAIRPGQGNDYGYTF.

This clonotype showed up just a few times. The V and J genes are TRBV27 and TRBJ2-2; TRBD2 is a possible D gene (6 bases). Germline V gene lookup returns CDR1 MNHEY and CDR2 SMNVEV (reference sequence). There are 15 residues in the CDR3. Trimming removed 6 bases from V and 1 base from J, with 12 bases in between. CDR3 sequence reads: CASRAGSGNTGELFF. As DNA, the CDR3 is TGTGCCAGCAGGGCCGGTAGCGGGAACACCGGGGAGCTGTTTTTT.

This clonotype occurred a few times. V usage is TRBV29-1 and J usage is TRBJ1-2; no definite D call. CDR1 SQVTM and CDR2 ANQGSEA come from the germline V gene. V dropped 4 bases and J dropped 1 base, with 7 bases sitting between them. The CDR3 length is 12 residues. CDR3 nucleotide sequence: TGCAGCGTTGTAGATCGTAACTATGGCTACACCTTC. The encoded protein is CSVVDRNYGYTF.

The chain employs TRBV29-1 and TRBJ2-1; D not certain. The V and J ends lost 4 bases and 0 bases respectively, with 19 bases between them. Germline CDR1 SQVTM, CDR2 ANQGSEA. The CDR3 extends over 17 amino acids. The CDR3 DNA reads TGCAGCGTTGTGTCATTCAGGTCAGGAAGCTCCTACAATGAGCAGTTCTTC. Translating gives CSVVSFRSGSSYNEQFF.

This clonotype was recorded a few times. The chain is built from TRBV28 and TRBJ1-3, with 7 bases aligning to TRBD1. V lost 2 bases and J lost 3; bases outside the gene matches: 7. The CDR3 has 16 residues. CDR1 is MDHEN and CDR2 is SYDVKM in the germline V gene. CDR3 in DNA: TGTGCCAGCAGTTTACCGACAGGGACCGTTGGAAACACCATATATTTT. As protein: CASSLPTGTVGNTIYF.

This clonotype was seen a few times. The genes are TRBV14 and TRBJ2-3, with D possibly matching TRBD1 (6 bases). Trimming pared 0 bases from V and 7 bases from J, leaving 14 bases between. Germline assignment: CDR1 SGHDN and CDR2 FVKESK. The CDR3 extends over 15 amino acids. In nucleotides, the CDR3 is TGTGCCAGCAGCCAAGACGTCAACAGGGTGAATACGCAGTATTTT. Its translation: CASSQDVNRVNTQYF.

In nucleotides, the CDR3 is TGTGCCAGCAGCCAACAGACTAGCGGCCAGGGGAACATTCAGTACTTC. It specifies CASSQQTSGQGNIQYF. The chain uses TRBV3-1 and TRBJ2-4; TRBD2 aligns across 9 bases. Germline trimming cut 2 bases from V and 7 bases from J; bases unmatched to any gene: 9. Germline CDR1 reads LGHDT; CDR2 reads YNNKEL (reference sequence). The CDR3 contains 16 residues.

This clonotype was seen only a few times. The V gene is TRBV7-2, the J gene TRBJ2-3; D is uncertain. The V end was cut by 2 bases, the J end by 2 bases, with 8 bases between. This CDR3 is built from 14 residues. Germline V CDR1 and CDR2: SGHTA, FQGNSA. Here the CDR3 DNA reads TGTGCCAGCAGCTTAACCTCGACCACAGATACGCAGTATTTT. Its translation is CASSLTSTTDTQYF.

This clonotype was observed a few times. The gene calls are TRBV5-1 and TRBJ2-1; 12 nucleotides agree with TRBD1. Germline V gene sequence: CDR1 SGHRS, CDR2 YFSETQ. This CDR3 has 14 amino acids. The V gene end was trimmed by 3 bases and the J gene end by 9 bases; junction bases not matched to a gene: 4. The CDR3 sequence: CASSSGQGASEQFF. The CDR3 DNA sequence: TGCGCCAGCAGCTCGGGACAGGGGGCGAGTGAGCAGTTCTTC.

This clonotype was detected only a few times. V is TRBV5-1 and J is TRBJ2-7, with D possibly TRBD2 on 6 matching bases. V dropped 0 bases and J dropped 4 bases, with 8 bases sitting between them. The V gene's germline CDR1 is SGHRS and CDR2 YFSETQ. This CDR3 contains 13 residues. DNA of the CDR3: TGCGCCAGCAGCTTGGATGGAGGGTACGAGCAGTACTTC. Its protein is CASSLDGGYEQYF.

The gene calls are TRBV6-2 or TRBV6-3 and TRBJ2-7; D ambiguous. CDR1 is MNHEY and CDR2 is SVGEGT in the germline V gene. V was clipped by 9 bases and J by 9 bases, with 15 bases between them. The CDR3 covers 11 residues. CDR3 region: CASRDRATQYV. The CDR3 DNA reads TGTGCCAGTAGGGATCGGGCCACGCAGTACGTC.

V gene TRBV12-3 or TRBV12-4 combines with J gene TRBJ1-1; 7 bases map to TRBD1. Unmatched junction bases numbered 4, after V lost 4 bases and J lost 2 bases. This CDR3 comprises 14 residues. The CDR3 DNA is TGTGCCAGCAGTTCCGGGACAGATAACACTGAAGCTTTCTTT. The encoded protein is CASSSGTDNTEAFF.

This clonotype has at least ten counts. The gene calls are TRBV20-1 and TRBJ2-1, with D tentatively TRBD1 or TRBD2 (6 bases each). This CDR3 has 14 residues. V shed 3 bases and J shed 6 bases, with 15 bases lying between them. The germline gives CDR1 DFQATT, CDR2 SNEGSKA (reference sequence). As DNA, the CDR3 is TGCAGTGCTAGTAGGGGGGCCCGAAGCAATGAGCAGTTCTTC. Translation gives CSASRGARSNEQFF.

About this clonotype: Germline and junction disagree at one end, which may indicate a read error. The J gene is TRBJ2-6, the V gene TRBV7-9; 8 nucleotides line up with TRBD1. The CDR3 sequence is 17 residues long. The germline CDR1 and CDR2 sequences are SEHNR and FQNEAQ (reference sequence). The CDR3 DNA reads TGTGGCAGCAGCCCCGGACAGGGTTTAAGTGGGGCCAACGTCCTGACTTTC. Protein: CGSSPGQGLSGANVLTF.